This T cell receptor beta chain appears in the sequencing data of a study of human T cells and chemical hapten exposure (dated by TCRdb to about 2021). Study-wide context: For sensitization, 2% DPC in acetone was applied to a roughly 2 cm by roughly 2 cm area of upper inner arm skin. For TCR sequencing, blood came from 25 to 35 alopecia patients at anywhere from one to four time points (pre-sensitization, 2, 6 and 24 weeks). Blood samples were taken from patients before sensitization (week 0) and at 2, 6 and about 24 weeks after DPC sensitization. Patch tests used Finn chambers with 0.01% DPC on the upper back, scored after 6 days by International Contact Dermatitis Research Group standards. The mostly female patient cohort included alopecia areata with under or over 50% scalp involvement, alopecia totalis and alopecia universalis. Libraries were pooled for sequencing, and per-sample TCR yields varied mainly because of small differences in library volumes within the pool. Weekly therapeutic DPC doses were additionally applied to the scalp of patients throughout the approximately 24-week study period. This study followed changes in the peripheral blood TCR repertoire in vivo during primary and secondary sensitization of alopecia patients to the hapten diphenylcyclopropenone (DPC).

The sample's time point label is to be understood as: patch test 3, about 24 weeks after DPC sensitization. The sample's treatment or condition label is to be understood as: therapeutic diphenylcyclopropenone sensitization with weekly scalp DPC. Blood at each patch-test visit was drawn before the patch test was applied. Eligible patients were aged 18 to 70, diagnosed with alopecia, deemed suitable for DPC therapy, and excluded if pregnant. Total RNA was extracted from unfractionated whole blood that had been collected in Tempus Blood RNA tubes. Summary of the overall study and its limitations: Because every patient had alopecia, a presumed autoimmune disease, the patients' immune response might differ from that of healthy individuals. Repeated subsampling changed both the strength of the expansion versus patch-test correlation and the threshold at which that correlation became significant. Significantly more large CDR3 similarity clusters were formed by expanded TCRs than by pre-sensitization or healthy control sets, consistent with antigen-driven responses. DPC sensitization did not change the number of TCRs with a frequency above 1 in 1000, and there was no evidence of changes in global repertoire structure. Patch test score correlated positively with the number of PT1 expanded TCRs, reaching significance at thresholds 8, 16 and 32 but not at 4.

Worth noting for this clonotype: What antigen it recognizes has not been identified. No base-level quality is on record; no much larger clone is a single base apart.

Preparation of the library involved RACE. This sample was sequenced with a NextSeq 500. During library preparation, unique molecular identifiers were attached to individual cDNA molecules so that TCRs could be counted in a quantitative, reproducible way. From each blood RNA sample, both TCR alpha and TCR beta chains were sequenced. The paper's processing steps were these. A median of around 100,000 TCRs per sample was observed, with a range of roughly 23,224 to 750,000. V, J and CDR3 annotation of the TCR reads was carried out using the Decombinator software suite. For PS versus PT1 abundance plots, all samples were subsampled to the same number of TCRs (28,000). Expanded TCRs were defined as absent before sensitization and observed at least eight times at the 2-week time point. TCRdb reworked the public reads: Q25 trimming with fastp, MiXCR clone assembly, productive beta chains retained. Entries are consolidated by CDR3 protein sequence, retaining the most common genes and DNA. The V and J calls here are based on TCRdb, not the publication. Across this sample there are more than 150,000 distinct CDR3 sequences, with around a quarter seen only once. The ten largest account for about 2.3% of the sample.

The CDR3 runs 15 amino acids, cysteine and phenylalanine included. Only the CDR3 portion is preserved as DNA: 45 bases, with reading frame beginning at the first base. V is clipped by 4 bases and J by 3 bases, and the sequence between their germline boundaries is 13 bases long. CDR1 and CDR2 (SGHRS, YFSETQ) derive from the germline V gene. The TCR was taken from a woman between 40 and 50 years old with alopecia areata. Some clones in this sample may be carry-over from other donors' samples. The chain is encoded by TRBV5-1 joined to TRBJ1-4; tentative D gene TRBD1, with 5 bases matching. The starting material was whole blood, obtained in connection with sensitization to the hapten diphenylcyclopropenone (DPC). The nucleotide sequence reads TGCGCCAGCAGCGGGGACGGGGCGGCTAATGAAAAACTGTTTTTT. It is translated as CASSGDGAANEKLFF.